The sequence of this T cell receptor beta chain was determined in a study of regulatory T cells in long-lasting Graves disease. The CDR3 extends over 15 amino acids. V was clipped by 10 bases and J by 5 bases, with 22 bases between them. Germline assignment: CDR1 ENHRY and CDR2 SYGVKD. To make TCR beta libraries, researchers used iRepertoire HTBI primers and Arm-PCR of CDR3 regions. TCRdb reanalysed the multiplex PCR reads using MiXCR and keeps one entry per CDR3 protein. The data show 300,000 or so distinct CDR3 sequences, with 15% to 20% seen just once and roughly 27% held by the top ten. This sample's time point: persistent/refractory GD, antithyroid drugs over 5 years with positive TRAb. PBMC-extracted RNA yielded the TCR library.

The sample in question was peripheral blood mononuclear cells (PBMCs), obtained when the disease was refractory, from a patient treated with antithyroid drugs. This chain uses TRBV10-3 with TRBJ2-3; perhaps TRBD2 as D (7 bases). The sequence came from a female donor with Graves disease. The CDR3 reads CATLRGGVDGDTQYF. The CDR3 DNA follows: TGTGCCACCCTAAGGGGGGGAGTTGATGGAGATACGCAGTATTTT.